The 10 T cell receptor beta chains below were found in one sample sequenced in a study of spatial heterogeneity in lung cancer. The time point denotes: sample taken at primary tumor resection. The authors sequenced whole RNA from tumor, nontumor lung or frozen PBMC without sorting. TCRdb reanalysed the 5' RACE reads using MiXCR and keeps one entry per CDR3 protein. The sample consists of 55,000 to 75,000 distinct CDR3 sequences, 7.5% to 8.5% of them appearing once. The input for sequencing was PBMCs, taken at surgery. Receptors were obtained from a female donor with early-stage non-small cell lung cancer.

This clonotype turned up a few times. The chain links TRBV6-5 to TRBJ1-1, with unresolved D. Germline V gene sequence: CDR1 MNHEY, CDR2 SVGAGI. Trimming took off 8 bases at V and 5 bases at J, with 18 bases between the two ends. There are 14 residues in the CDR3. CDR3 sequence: CASAPRGGGTEAFF. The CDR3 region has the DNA TGTGCCAGCGCCCCGCGGGGAGGAGGGACTGAAGCTTTCTTT.

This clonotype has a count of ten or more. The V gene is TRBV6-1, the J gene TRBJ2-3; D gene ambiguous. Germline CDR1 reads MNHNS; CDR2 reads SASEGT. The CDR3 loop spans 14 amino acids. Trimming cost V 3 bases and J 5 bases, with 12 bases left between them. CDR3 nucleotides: TGTGCCAGCAGTGAGGCGGCTGCGGAAGATACGCAGTATTTT. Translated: CASSEAAAEDTQYF.

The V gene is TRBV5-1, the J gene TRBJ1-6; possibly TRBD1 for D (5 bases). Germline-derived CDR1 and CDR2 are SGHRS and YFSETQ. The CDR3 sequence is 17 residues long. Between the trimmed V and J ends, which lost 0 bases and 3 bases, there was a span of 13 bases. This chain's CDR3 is CASSLADPDSYNSPLHF. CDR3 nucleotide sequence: TGCGCCAGCAGCTTGGCAGACCCCGACAGCTATAATTCACCCCTCCACTTT.

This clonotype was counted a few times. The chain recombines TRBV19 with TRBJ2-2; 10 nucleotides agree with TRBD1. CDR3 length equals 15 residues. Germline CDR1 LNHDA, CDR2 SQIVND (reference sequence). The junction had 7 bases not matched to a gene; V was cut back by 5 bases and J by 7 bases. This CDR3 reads CASSESRDRGGELFF. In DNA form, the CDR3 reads TGTGCCAGTAGTGAGTCCCGGGACAGGGGCGGGGAGCTGTTTTTT.

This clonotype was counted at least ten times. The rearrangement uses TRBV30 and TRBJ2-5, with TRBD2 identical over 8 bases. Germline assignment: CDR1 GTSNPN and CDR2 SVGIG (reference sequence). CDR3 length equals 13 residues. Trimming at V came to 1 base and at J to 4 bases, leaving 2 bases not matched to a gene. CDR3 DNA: TGTGCCTGGAGTGCGGGGGGGCGAGAGACCCAGTACTTC. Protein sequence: CAWSAGGRETQYF.

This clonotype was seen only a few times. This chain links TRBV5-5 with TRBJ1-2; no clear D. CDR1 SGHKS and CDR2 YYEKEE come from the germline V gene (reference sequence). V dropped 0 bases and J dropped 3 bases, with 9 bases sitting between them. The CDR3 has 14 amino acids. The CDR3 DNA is TGTGCCAGCAGCTTGGATCAGGCCGACTATGGCTACACCTTC. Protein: CASSLDQADYGYTF. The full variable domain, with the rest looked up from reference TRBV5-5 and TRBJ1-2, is DAGVTQSPTHLIKTRGQQVTLRCSPISGHKSVSWYQQVLGQGPQFIFQYYEKEERGRGNFPDRFSARQFPNYSSELNVNALLLGDSALYLCASSLDQADYGYTFGSGTRLTVV.

CDR3 bases: TGTGCCAGCAGCTCAGTCGACGGCAACTACGAGCAGTACTTC. Protein sequence: CASSSVDGNYEQYF. The chain links TRBV7-3 to TRBJ2-7; D remains ambiguous. The CDR3 sequence is 14 residues long. CDR1 is SGHTA, CDR2 FQGTGA, per germline. Trimming shortened V by 4 bases and J by 3 bases, and 13 bases separated the two germline ends.

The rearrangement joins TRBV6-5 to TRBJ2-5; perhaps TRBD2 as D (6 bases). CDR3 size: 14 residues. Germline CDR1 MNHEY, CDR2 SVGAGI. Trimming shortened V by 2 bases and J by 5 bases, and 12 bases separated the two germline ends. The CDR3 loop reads CASSYRGGGETQYF. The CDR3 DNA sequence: TGTGCCAGCAGTTACAGAGGAGGAGGGGAGACCCAGTACTTC.

CDR3 bases: TGTGCCAGCAGTGAGGACAGCGATAGCAATCAGCCCCAGCATTTT. Its translation is CASSEDSDSNQPQHF. This sequence joins TRBV2 and TRBJ1-5, with D possibly TRBD1 on 6 matching bases. The length of the CDR3 is 15 residues. V was pared by 3 bases and J by 0 bases, with 9 bases between. Germline V CDR1 and CDR2: SNHLY, FYNNEI.

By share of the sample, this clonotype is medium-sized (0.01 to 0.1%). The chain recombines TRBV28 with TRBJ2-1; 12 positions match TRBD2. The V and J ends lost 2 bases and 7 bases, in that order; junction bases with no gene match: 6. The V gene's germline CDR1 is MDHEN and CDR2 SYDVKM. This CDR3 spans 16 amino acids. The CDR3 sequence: CASSLGDGLAGNEQFF. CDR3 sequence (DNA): TGTGCCAGCAGTTTAGGGGACGGACTAGCGGGGAATGAGCAGTTCTTC. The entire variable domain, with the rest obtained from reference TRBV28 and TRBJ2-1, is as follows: DVKVTQSSRYLVKRTGEKVFLECVQDMDHENMFWYRQDPGLGLRLIYFSYDVKMKEKGDIPEGYSVSREKKERFSLILESASTNQTSMYLCASSLGDGLAGNEQFFGPGTRLTVL.